Listed below are T cell receptor beta chains from one sample, sequenced in a study of T-cell reconstitution after alpha-beta-depleted transplantation in children. A single record per CDR3 protein comes from TCRdb applying MiXCR to the PCR reads. The sample lists some 350,000 distinct CDR3 sequences, 16% occurring once. The source material was PBMCs, mostly from graft donor cells, sampled 360 days after TCRalphabeta/CD19-depleted stem cell transplant. These receptors were taken from a male patient between 2 and 15 years old who had a stem cell transplant for acute lymphoblastic leukemia, so the T cells may come from the graft donor. The CDR3 runs from the conserved cysteine through the conserved F or W. Size tells how often a clone was seen (once, few, many) or the class of an expanded clone, and some rows leave it out.

>NA|TRBV3-1|TRBJ1-1
CASNQGTEAFF
>many|TRBV20-1|TRBJ2-7
CSAVFPATTYEQYF
>many|TRBV7-2|TRBJ1-2
CASSLGASGGGYGYTF
>NA|TRBV7-2|TRBJ2-1
CASSPRFSGRSSYNEQFF
>NA|TRBV6-5|TRBJ2-3
CASSYPGTSSMQYF
>NA|TRBV2|TRBJ2-7
CASSKIKGGLYEQYF
>NA|TRBV4-3|TRBJ2-3
CASSKMATGKGTDTQYF
>NA|TRBV7-2|TRBJ2-5
CASSLEIVGVETQYF
>few|TRBV28|TRBJ2-5
CASSLTGSGQETQYF
>many|TRBV12-3/TRBV12-4|TRBJ2-3
CASSFWTVVSDTQYF
>few|TRBV12-3/TRBV12-4|TRBJ2-5
CASRLNGQETQYF
>NA|TRBV11-1|TRBJ2-1
CASSWARIGNEQFF
>few|TRBV7-8|TRBJ1-4
CASSLAFRGLLRGEKLFF
>many|TRBV29-1|TRBJ2-2
CSVVGWDGELFF
>few|TRBV7-2|TRBJ2-2
CASSLAIRANTGELFF
>many|TRBV5-1|TRBJ2-1
CASRPTGGRDNEQFF
>few|TRBV30|TRBJ2-7
CAWSPPGPVYEQYF
>many|TRBV19|TRBJ2-7
CASSMGGYEQYF
>few|TRBV6-1|TRBJ2-7
CASSSGPFASYEQYF
>many|TRBV5-1|TRBJ1-2
CASSLSTGAPGYTF
>many|TRBV4-1|TRBJ2-1
CASSHPGTSAGNEQFF
>NA|TRBV4-3|TRBJ2-1
CASTPGRWAYNEQFF
>NA|TRBV12-3/TRBV12-4|TRBJ2-5
CASSSGTEGWF
>few|TRBV12-3/TRBV12-4|TRBJ2-4
CAFIEVLPGSLAKNIQYF
>many|TRBV29-1|TRBJ2-2
CSAIPGQGAAGELFF
>many|TRBV20-1|TRBJ2-3
CSVPRGGTDTQYF
>few|TRBV10-3|TRBJ2-7
CATRGFSSYEQYF
>few|TRBV3-1|TRBJ2-1
CASSHPGPGLRYNEQFF
>NA|TRBV10-3|TRBJ2-2
CAIEAQAYTGELFF
>few|TRBV15|TRBJ1-4
CATSRDLGQGEEKLFF
>NA|TRBV9|TRBJ2-7
CASSVGTTPYEQYF
>NA|TRBV24-1|TRBJ2-3
CATSERRSSRSTDTQYF
>NA|TRBV12-3/TRBV12-4|TRBJ2-5
CASSLRSAETQYF
>many|TRBV7-7|TRBJ2-3
CASSLNPQADTQYF
>NA|TRBV20-1|TRBJ2-1
CSARDQGTSGVSYNEQFF
>NA|TRBV9|TRBJ2-3
CASSVVGGWADTQYF
>few|TRBV6-2/TRBV6-3|TRBJ2-1
CASSYFGLAALNEQFF
>many|TRBV29-1|TRBJ1-1
CSDILPGGAFF
>many|TRBV7-9|TRBJ2-1
CASSLAVGRHNEQFF
>many|TRBV9|TRBJ2-1
CASSVMAGTLYNEQFF
>few|TRBV20-1|TRBJ2-3
CSAGTSADTQYF
>many|TRBV4-2|TRBJ2-2
CASSQPPGPLNTGELFF
>many|TRBV9|TRBJ2-1
CASSVELAGTNEQFF
>NA|TRBV15|TRBJ2-5
CATSRGGRKETQYF
>few|TRBV28|TRBJ2-7
CASSPRGSGRLPREQYF
>NA|TRBV7-2|TRBJ2-1
CASSLRPPNEQFF
>few|TRBV10-3|TRBJ1-1
CAISELSGNTEAFF
>NA|TRBV20-1|TRBJ2-3
CSARDPGAGFRADTQYF
>few|TRBV20-1|TRBJ2-7
CSAEIDRGNEQYF
>NA|TRBV5-1|TRBJ2-1
CASRWGASGNGYYEQFF
>few|TRBV12-3/TRBV12-4|TRBJ2-7
CASSWYSGGDYEQYF
>many|TRBV29-1|TRBJ2-1
CSVVWRLAGNNEQFF
>few|TRBV20-1|TRBJ2-3
CSARDRAGTDTQYF
>few|TRBV12-3/TRBV12-4|TRBJ1-3
CASRPRQFSGNTIYF
>few|TRBV12-3/TRBV12-4|TRBJ1-3
CASSPTRTGGGNTIYF